This paragraph covers one TCR beta chain sequence. The data derive from a study of blood T cell repertoires in COVID-19. Study-level background: Donors in the United States, Italy and Spain gave samples during acute or convalescent COVID-19. T cells, B-cell-depleted T cells, or PBMCs provided the cDNA or gDNA that served as material.

The CDR3 is 12 residues long. CDR1 is SGHTA, CDR2 FQGNSA, per germline. V lost 3 bases to trimming and J lost 6 bases, with 7 bases between them. Those enrolled in Seattle joined during active infection and were followed longitudinally afterward. Original analysis: Estimation of nucleated cell counts relied on the amplification of reference gene primers. The repertoire was sequenced with immunoSEQ multiplex PCR; TCRdb's copy has only in-frame clones and lacks some. V, J and clone size derive from that table, while D and trimming were established from the DNA sequence. Counted here are a few hundred thousand clones, 90% occurring once; the ten biggest clones make up around 1.9%.

The chain links TRBV7-2 to TRBJ2-3, with TRBD1 as a possible D gene (5 bases). The sample taken for sequencing was peripheral blood. This sequence was found in a woman aged 55-75 years with COVID-19, enrolled during active disease. The CDR3 bases are TGTGCCAGCAGCTTTGGGGCGGATACGCAGTATTTT. It translates to CASSFGADTQYF. The variable domain in full, completed from reference TRBV7-2 and TRBJ2-3, reads GAGVSQSPSNKVTEKGKDVELRCDPISGHTALYWYRQSLGQGLEFLIYFQGNSAPDKSGLPSDRFSAERTGGSVSTLTIQRTQQEDSAVYLCASSFGADTQYFGPGTRLTVL.